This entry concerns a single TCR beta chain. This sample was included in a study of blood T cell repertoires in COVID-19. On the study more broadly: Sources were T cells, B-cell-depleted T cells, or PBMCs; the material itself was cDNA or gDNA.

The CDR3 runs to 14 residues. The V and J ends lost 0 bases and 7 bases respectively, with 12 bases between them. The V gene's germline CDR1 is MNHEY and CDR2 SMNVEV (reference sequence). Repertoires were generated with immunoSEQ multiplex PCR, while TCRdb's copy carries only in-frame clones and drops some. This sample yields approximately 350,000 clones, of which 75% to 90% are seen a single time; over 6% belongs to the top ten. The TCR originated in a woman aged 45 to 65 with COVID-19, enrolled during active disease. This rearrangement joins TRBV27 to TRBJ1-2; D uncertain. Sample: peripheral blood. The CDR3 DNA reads TGTGCCAGCAGTTTATCCCCCGGTTCCCGTGGCTACACCTTC. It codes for CASSLSPGSRGYTF.